Presented here are 9 T cell receptor beta chains from one specimen sequenced in a study of cytomegalovirus exposure and HLA in healthy donors (dated by TCRdb to about 2017). Receptor amplification or capture employed the immunoSEQ multiplex PCR assay. For the multiplex PCR, a mixture combining 60 forward primers for TCR Vbeta segments and 13 reverse primers for TCR Jbeta segments was used. TCRdb stores this immuneACCESS table with in-frame sequences only. Part of the clones is absent; in the studies checked, under half of the shortfall reflects unresolved V genes, and no reason is known for the rest. Across this sample there are under 130,000 clones, with around three quarters seen only once. The top ten constitute about 3% of the sample. The sequencing input was PBMCs. The receptor source for this set is a woman between 40 and 50 years old in good health and CMV-seronegative.

The chain uses TRBV5-5 and TRBJ2-2, with D perhaps matching TRBD2 (5 bases). The V gene lost 0 bases and the J gene lost 1 base, with 10 bases spanning the gap. The CDR3 is made up of 16 amino acids. Germline V gives CDR1 SGHKS, CDR2 YYEKEE (reference sequence). CDR3 region: CASSLGPRGNTGELFF. CDR3 nucleotides: TGTGCCAGCAGCTTGGGACCTCGGGGGAACACCGGGGAGCTGTTTTTT.

The chain joins TRBV19 to TRBJ1-5; 10 nucleotides align to TRBD1. The CDR3 spans 14 residues. V trimming: 5 bases; J trimming: 8 bases; junction bases outside the gene matches: 6. Germline assignment: CDR1 LNHDA and CDR2 SQIVND (reference sequence). The CDR3 DNA reads as TGTGCCAGTAGTTTGGACAGGGGGAAGGAGCCCCAGCATTTT. The encoded protein is CASSLDRGKEPQHF.

This chain links TRBV6-1 with TRBJ1-4, with 7 bases fitting TRBD1. After removal of 6 bases from V and 4 bases from J, the junction contained 8 bases not matched to a gene. Germline V gene sequence: CDR1 MNHNS, CDR2 SASEGT. The CDR3 is made up of 15 amino acids. Here the CDR3 DNA reads TGTGCCAGCAGCGACCAGGGGGACCTTAATGAAAAACTGTTTTTT. This translates into CASSDQGDLNEKLFF.

CDR3 in DNA: TGTGCCAGCAGCTTAGAGGCAGGGGAACACAATGAGCAGTTCTTC. Protein sequence: CASSLEAGEHNEQFF. The J gene is TRBJ2-1, the V gene TRBV7-2; D might be TRBD1 (6 bases). CDR3 length: 15 amino acids. Germline V lookup: CDR1 SGHTA, CDR2 FQGNSA. Trimming took 1 base from V and 5 from J, leaving 12 bases between them.

The chain combines TRBV5-4 with TRBJ2-3, with D possibly matching TRBD2 (6 bases). Germline CDR1 is SGHNT and CDR2 is YYREEE (reference sequence). CDR3 size: 15 residues. The V gene lost 6 bases and the J gene lost 5 bases, with 19 bases spanning the gap. CDR3 in DNA: TGTGCCAGCAACCGAGGAGGTAGCGGAGGAGATACGCAGTATTTT. This encodes CASNRGGSGGDTQYF.

V and J are TRBV7-9 and TRBJ2-1, with 9 bases identical to TRBD2. The germline CDR1 and CDR2 sequences are SEHNR and FQNEAQ (reference sequence). Trimming cost V 3 bases and J 6 bases; bases outside gene matches: 6. The CDR3 covers 15 residues. CDR3 amino acids: CASSFIVAGVNEQFF. DNA of the CDR3: TGTGCCAGCAGCTTTATAGTAGCGGGGGTCAATGAGCAGTTCTTC.

V usage is TRBV13 and J usage is TRBJ1-2; 7 bases are a match to TRBD1. The germline gives CDR1 PRHDT, CDR2 FYEKMQ (reference sequence). This CDR3 is 14 amino acids long. The trim removed 4 bases at V and 8 bases at J, leaving 10 bases unmatched. CDR3 bases: TGTGCCAGCAGCTCGATCAGGGGGGTCTACGGCTACACCTTC. Residues: CASSSIRGVYGYTF.

The chain recombines TRBV7-9 with TRBJ1-1; no reliable D call. The CDR3 totals 14 residues. Deletions cut 2 bases from V and 2 bases from J, with 9 bases between. Germline lookup yields CDR1 SEHNR and CDR2 FQNEAQ (reference sequence). CDR3 sequence: CASSLWADNTEAFF. The CDR3 DNA reads as TGTGCCAGCAGCTTATGGGCCGATAACACTGAAGCTTTCTTT.

V gene TRBV30 combines with J gene TRBJ2-3; 11 nucleotides line up with TRBD2. CDR1 is GTSNPN, CDR2 SVGIG, per germline (reference sequence). This CDR3 region has 13 residues. J gave up 3 bases and V 5 bases, and 1 base lay outside the gene matches. The CDR3 sequence is CAWASGRTDTQYF. The CDR3 DNA sequence: TGTGCCTGGGCTAGCGGGAGGACAGATACGCAGTATTTT.